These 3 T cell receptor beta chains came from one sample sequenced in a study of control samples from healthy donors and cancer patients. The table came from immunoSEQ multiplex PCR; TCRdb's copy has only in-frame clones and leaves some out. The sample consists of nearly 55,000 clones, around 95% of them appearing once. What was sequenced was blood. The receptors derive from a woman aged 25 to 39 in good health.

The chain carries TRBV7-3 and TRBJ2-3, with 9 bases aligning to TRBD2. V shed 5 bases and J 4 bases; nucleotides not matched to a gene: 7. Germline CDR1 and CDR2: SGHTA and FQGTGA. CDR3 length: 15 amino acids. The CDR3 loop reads CASSPTSGLADTQYF. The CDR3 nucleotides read TGTGCCAGCAGCCCAACTAGCGGGCTCGCAGATACGCAGTATTTT.

The CDR3 loop reads CASSVGPSGDPYNEQFF. CDR3 DNA sequence: TGTGCCAGCAGCGTAGGGCCTAGCGGGGACCCCTACAATGAGCAGTTCTTC. The chain uses TRBV9 and TRBJ2-1, with 9 bases fitting TRBD2. The junction had 6 bases not matched to a gene; V was cut back by 0 bases and J by 2 bases. The CDR3 extends over 17 amino acids. Germline CDR1 SGDLS, CDR2 YYNGEE.

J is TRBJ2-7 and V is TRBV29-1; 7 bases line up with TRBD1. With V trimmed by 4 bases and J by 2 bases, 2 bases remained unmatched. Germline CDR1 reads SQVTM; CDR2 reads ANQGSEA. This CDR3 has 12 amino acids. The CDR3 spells CSVGTGAYEQYF. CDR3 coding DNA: TGCAGCGTTGGAACAGGGGCCTACGAGCAGTACTTC.